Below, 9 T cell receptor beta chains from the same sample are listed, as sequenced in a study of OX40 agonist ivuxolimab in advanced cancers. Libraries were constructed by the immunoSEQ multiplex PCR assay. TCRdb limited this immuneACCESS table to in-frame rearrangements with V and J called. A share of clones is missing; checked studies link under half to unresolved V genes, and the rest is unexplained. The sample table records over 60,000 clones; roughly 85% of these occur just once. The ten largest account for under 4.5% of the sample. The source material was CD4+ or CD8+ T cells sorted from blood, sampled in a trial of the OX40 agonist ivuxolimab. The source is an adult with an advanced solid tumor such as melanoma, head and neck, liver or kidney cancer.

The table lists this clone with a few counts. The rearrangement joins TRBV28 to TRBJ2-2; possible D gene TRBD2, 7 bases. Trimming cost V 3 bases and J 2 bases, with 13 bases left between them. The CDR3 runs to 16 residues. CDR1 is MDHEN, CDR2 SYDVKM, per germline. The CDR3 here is CASSFVRGHNTGELFF. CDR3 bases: TGTGCCAGCAGTTTCGTGCGGGGGCATAACACCGGGGAGCTGTTTTTT.

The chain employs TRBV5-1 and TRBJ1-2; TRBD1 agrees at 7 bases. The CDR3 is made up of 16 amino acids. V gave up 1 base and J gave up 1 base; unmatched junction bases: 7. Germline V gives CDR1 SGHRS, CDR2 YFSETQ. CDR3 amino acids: CASSLYLGQVNYGYTF. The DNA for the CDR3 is TGCGCCAGCAGCTTGTATCTCGGACAGGTTAACTATGGCTACACCTTC.

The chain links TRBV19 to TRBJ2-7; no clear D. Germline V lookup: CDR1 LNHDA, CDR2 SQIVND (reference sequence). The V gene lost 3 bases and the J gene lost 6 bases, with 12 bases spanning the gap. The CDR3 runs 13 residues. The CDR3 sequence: CASSISLLTEQYF. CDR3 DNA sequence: TGTGCCAGTAGTATTTCACTTCTTACCGAGCAGTACTTC. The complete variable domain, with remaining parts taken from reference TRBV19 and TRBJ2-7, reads DGGITQSPKYLFRKEGQNVTLSCEQNLNHDAMYWYRQDPGQGLRLIYYSQIVNDFQKGDIAEGYSVSREKKESFPLTVTSAQKNPTAFYLCASSISLLTEQYFGPGTRLTVT.

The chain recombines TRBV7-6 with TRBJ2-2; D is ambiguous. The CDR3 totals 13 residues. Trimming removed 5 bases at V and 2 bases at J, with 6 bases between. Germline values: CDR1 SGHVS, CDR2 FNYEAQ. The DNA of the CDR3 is TGTGCCAGCAGCAAAGGCAACACCGGGGAGCTGTTTTTT. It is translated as CASSKGNTGELFF.

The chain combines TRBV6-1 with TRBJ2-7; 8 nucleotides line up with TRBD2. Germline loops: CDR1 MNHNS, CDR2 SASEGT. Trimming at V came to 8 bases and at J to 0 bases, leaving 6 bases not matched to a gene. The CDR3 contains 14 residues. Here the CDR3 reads CASGSGGRSYEQYF. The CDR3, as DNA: TGTGCCAGCGGGAGCGGGGGCCGCTCCTACGAGCAGTACTTC.

The CDR3 region has the DNA TGTGCCAGCAGCCCAGGGACTAGCGGCTACGAGCAGTACTTC. Translated: CASSPGTSGYEQYF. The chain joins TRBV11-2 to TRBJ2-7; TRBD2 matches 11 bases. Germline-derived CDR1 and CDR2 are SGHAT and FQNNGV. The CDR3 contains 14 residues. V lost 5 bases to trimming and J lost 3 bases; unmatched junction nucleotides: 3. The whole variable domain, remainder taken from reference TRBV11-2 and TRBJ2-7, is EAGVAQSPRYKIIEKRQSVAFWCNPISGHATLYWYQQILGQGPKLLIQFQNNGVVDDSQLPKDRFSAERLKGVDSTLKIQPAKLEDSAVYLCASSPGTSGYEQYFGPGTRLTVT.

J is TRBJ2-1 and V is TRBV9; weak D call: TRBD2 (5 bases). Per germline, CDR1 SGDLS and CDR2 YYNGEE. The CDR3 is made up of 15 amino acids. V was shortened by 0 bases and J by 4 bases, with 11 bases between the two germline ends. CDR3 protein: CASSVVVTGYNEQFF. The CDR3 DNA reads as TGTGCCAGCAGCGTAGTGGTAACGGGGTACAATGAGCAGTTCTTC.

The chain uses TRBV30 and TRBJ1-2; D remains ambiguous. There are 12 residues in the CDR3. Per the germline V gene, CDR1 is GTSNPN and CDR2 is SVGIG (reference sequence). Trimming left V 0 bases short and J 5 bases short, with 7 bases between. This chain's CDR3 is CAWSVEGYGYTF. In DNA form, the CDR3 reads TGTGCCTGGAGTGTGGAAGGTTATGGCTACACCTTC.

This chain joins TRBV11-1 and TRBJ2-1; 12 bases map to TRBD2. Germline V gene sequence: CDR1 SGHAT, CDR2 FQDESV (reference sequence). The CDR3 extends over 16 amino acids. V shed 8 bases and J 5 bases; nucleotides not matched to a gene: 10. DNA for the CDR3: TGTGCCAGCCTCGGGGCGACTAGCGGGGGCCACAATGAGCAGTTCTTC. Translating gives CASLGATSGGHNEQFF.